A single sample gave rise to the 10 T cell receptor beta chains below, sequenced in a study of T cell responses to AZD1222 COVID-19 vaccine. TCRdb's copy holds only in-frame clones and misses some; the assay was immunoSEQ multiplex PCR. This table holds about 140,000 clones, 80% to 90% found once. The starting material was peripheral blood, obtained on day 0 of AZD1222 vaccination. The receptors were sampled from an adult in good health.

The J gene is TRBJ1-1, the V gene TRBV9; maybe TRBD1 (5 bases). Trimming pared 2 bases from V and 1 base from J, leaving 6 bases between. The CDR3 spans 13 residues. The V gene's germline CDR1 is SGDLS and CDR2 YYNGEE. The CDR3 is CASSVTGNTEAFF. Written as DNA, the CDR3 is TGTGCCAGCAGCGTCACAGGGAACACTGAAGCTTTCTTT.

The rearrangement links TRBV11-1 to TRBJ2-7; TRBD1 matches at 7 bases. CDR1 SGHAT and CDR2 FQDESV come from the germline V gene (reference sequence). After removal of 3 bases from V and 6 bases from J, the junction contained 2 bases not matched to a gene. The CDR3 is made up of 12 amino acids. The CDR3 loop is CASSLTGSEQYF. CDR3 in DNA: TGTGCCAGCAGCTTGACAGGGTCCGAGCAGTACTTC.

This clone was counted only a few times. The chain uses TRBV5-1 and TRBJ1-1, with 7 nucleotides matching TRBD1. Per the germline V gene, CDR1 is SGHRS and CDR2 is YFSETQ. Germline trimming cut 0 bases from V and 3 bases from J; bases unmatched to any gene: 17. The CDR3 runs to 19 residues. The CDR3 is CASSLVRMTGPTEDTEAFF. CDR3 nucleotide sequence: TGCGCCAGCAGCTTGGTTAGGATGACAGGGCCGACCGAGGACACTGAAGCTTTCTTT.

V usage is TRBV19 and J usage is TRBJ2-1; 9 bases align to TRBD1. The J segment lost 2 bases and the V segment lost 5 bases, leaving 4 bases of the junction unmatched. The CDR3 sequence is 15 residues long. The germline gives CDR1 LNHDA, CDR2 SQIVND (reference sequence). This CDR3 reads CASSWTGATYNEQFF. The CDR3 DNA is TGTGCCAGTAGTTGGACAGGGGCAACCTACAATGAGCAGTTCTTC.

The rearrangement uses TRBV19 and TRBJ1-1, with 7 bases that match TRBD1. V lost 8 bases and J lost 5; bases outside the gene matches: 11. The V gene's germline CDR1 is LNHDA and CDR2 SQIVND (reference sequence). This CDR3 comprises 14 residues. The CDR3 here is CASSSYRGGTEAFF. CDR3 DNA sequence: TGTGCCAGTTCTTCTTACAGGGGTGGGACTGAAGCTTTCTTT.

This clone has a count of ten or more. V usage is TRBV4-1 and J usage is TRBJ1-2; D call uncertain. From germline, CDR1 is MGHRA and CDR2 YSYEKL. Between the trimmed V and J ends, which lost 1 base and 4 bases, there was a span of 10 bases. The CDR3 is 14 amino acids. The CDR3 here is CASSQGGWGYGYTF. For the CDR3, the DNA is TGCGCCAGCAGCCAAGGGGGTTGGGGCTATGGCTACACCTTC.

This chain joins TRBV9 and TRBJ1-4; D ambiguous. V was clipped by 0 bases and J by 6 bases, with 6 bases between them. The CDR3 contains 13 residues. CDR1 SGDLS and CDR2 YYNGEE come from the germline V gene. CDR3 nucleotide sequence: TGTGCCAGCAGCGTAGGGGCAGATGAAAAACTGTTTTTT. Translating gives CASSVGADEKLFF.

V gene TRBV4-3 combines with J gene TRBJ2-7, with D possibly matching TRBD1 (6 bases). The CDR3 spans 13 residues. Germline loops: CDR1 LGHNA, CDR2 YSLEER. The V gene lost 4 bases and the J gene lost 3 bases, with 10 bases spanning the gap. The CDR3: CASSRTEFYEQYF. CDR3 DNA sequence: TGCGCCAGCAGCCGGACAGAATTCTACGAGCAGTACTTC.

The chain joins TRBV27 to TRBJ1-1; no clear D gene. The CDR3 runs 13 residues. Germline assignment: CDR1 MNHEY and CDR2 SMNVEV (reference sequence). Trimming took 2 bases from V and 1 from J, leaving 5 bases between them. The CDR3 DNA is TGTGCCAGCAGTTTAGGGAGGAACACTGAAGCTTTCTTT. Translated: CASSLGRNTEAFF.

The chain combines TRBV3-1 (or the pseudogene TRBV3-2) with TRBJ1-1; TRBD1 agrees at 10 bases. Germline V gene sequence: CDR1 LGHDT, CDR2 YNNKEL (reference sequence). V was pared by 3 bases and J by 0 bases, with 7 bases of the junction left unmatched. The CDR3 contains 17 residues. CDR3 nucleotides: TGTGCCAGCAGCCACCTGACAGGGGGCCTAATGAACACTGAAGCTTTCTTT. It translates to CASSHLTGGLMNTEAFF.